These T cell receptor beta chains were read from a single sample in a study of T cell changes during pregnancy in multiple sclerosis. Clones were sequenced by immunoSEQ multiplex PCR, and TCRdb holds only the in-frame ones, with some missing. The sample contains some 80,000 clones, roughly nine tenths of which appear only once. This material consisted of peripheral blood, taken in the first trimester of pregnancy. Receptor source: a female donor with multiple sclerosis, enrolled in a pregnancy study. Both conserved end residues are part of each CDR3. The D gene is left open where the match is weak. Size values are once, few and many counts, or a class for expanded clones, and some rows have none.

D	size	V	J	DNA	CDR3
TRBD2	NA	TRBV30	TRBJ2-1	TGTGCCTGGAGAGCGGGACTAGCGGAGTACAATGAGCAGTTCTTC	CAWRAGLAEYNEQFF
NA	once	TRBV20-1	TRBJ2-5	TGCAGTGCTAGCCAATCAGAGACCCAGTACTTC	CSASQSETQYF
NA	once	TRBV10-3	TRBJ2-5	TGTGCCATCAGTGACGGGGTCGGGGAGACCCAGTACTTC	CAISDGVGETQYF
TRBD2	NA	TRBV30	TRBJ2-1	TGTGCCTGGAGTCCGAGCGGGGGCTCCTACAATGAGCAGTTCTTC	CAWSPSGGSYNEQFF
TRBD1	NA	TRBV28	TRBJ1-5	TGTGCCAGCAGTGGGACAGGGAGCAATCAGCCCCAGCATTTT	CASSGTGSNQPQHF
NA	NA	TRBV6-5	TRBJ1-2	TGTGCCAGCAGTTACTCAGGGGTTAACTATGGCTACACCTTC	CASSYSGVNYGYTF
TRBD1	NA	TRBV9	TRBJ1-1	TGTGCCAGCAGCGTAGACCCAGGGGGGATGAACACTGAAGCTTTCTTT	CASSVDPGGMNTEAFF
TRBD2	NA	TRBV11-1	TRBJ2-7	TGTGCCAGCAGCTTAGATAGCGGGAGGGCCGTATCCGAGCAGTACTTC	CASSLDSGRAVSEQYF
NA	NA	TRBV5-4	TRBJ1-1	TGTGCCAGCAGCCCTGGAGGTGGTTTGAACACTGAAGCTTTCTTT	CASSPGGGLNTEAFF
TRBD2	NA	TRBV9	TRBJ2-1	TGTGCCAGCAGCGCGAGCGGGGGGGCCTCCAATGAGCAGTTCTTC	CASSASGGASNEQFF
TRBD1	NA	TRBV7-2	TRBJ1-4	TGTGCCAGCAGCGCACGCCGTGGGACAGCGCGTAATGAAAAACTGTTTTTT	CASSARRGTARNEKLFF
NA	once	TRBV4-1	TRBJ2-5	TGCGCCAGCAGCCAAGAATGGAGCCAACGGGGGGAGACCCAGTACTTC	CASSQEWSQRGETQYF
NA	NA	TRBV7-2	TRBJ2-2	TGTGCCAGCAGCCCGTGGGCGGGGGCAAGGACCGGGGAGCTGTTTTTT	CASSPWAGARTGELFF
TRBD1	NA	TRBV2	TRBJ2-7	TGTGCCAGCAGGGACAGGGACGAGCAGTACTTC	CASRDRDEQYF
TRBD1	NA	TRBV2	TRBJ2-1	TGTGCCAGCAGCGGACAGGGTAAGGTCTTC	CASSGQGKVF
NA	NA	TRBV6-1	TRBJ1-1	TGTGCCAGCAGTCGCACAGGAACGGGCACTGAAGCTTTCTTT	CASSRTGTGTEAFF
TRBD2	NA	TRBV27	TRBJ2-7	TGTGCCAGCAGTTTACAAGCTAGCGGGAGAAGAGAGCAGTACTTC	CASSLQASGRREQYF
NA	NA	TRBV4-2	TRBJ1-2	TGTGCCAGCAGCCAAGATTCGGGTCCTTCGATCTATGGCTACACCTTC	CASSQDSGPSIYGYTF
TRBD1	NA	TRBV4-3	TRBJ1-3	TGCGCCAGCAGCCAAGATGTCGGACAGGGGTTTTACACCATATATTTT	CASSQDVGQGFYTIYF
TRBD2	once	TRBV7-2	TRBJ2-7	TGTGCCAGCAGCCTCGGACTAGCGGGGGGGTCCTACGAGCAGTACTTC	CASSLGLAGGSYEQYF
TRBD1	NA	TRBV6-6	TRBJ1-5	TGTGCCAGCAGCCCCGGGACAGGCAATCAGCCCCAGCATTTT	CASSPGTGNQPQHF
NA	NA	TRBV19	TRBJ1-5	TGTGCCAGTAGTAGGGCAGTCAATCAGCCCCAGCATTTT	CASSRAVNQPQHF
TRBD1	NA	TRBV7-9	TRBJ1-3	TGTGCCAGCAGATTCGGACAGGGGGACACCATATATTTT	CASRFGQGDTIYF
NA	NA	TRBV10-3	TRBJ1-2	TGTGCCATCAGTGAGGGGCTCACCAGCTACACCTTC	CAISEGLTSYTF
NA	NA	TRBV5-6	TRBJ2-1	TGTGCCAGCAGCTTTGGCGGGGAGTTGGGAAATGAGCAGTTCTTC	CASSFGGELGNEQFF
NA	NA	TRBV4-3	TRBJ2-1	TGCGCCAGCAGCCAAGATTCAGGGATCGGCGTGCAGTTCTTC	CASSQDSGIGVQFF
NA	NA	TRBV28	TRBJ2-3	TGTGCCAGCACCCCCAGGACAGCCTCCTCAGATACGCAGTATTTT	CASTPRTASSDTQYF
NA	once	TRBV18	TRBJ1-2	TGTGCCAGCTCACCGGATCTTCAGGGTGACTATGGCTACACCTTC	CASSPDLQGDYGYTF
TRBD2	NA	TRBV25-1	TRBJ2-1	TGTGCCAGCAGTTCGGGGGGATCTGGCGATGAGCAGTTCTTC	CASSSGGSGDEQFF
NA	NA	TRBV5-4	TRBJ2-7	TGTGCCAGCAGCTTGAACGGGATGACGGGCTACGAGCAGTACTTC	CASSLNGMTGYEQYF
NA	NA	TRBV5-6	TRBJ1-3	TGTGCCAGCAGCTGGACACAACCCTTTGGAAACACCATATATTTT	CASSWTQPFGNTIYF
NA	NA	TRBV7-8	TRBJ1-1	TGTGCCAGCAGCTTAGACAGGGCTGGGACTGAAGCTTTCTTT	CASSLDRAGTEAFF
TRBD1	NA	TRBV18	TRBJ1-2	TGTGCCAGCTCACCGACGCGGGACAGGGTGAACACCTTC	CASSPTRDRVNTF
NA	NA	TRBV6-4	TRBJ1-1	TGTGCCAGCAGAAAACAGGACAAACCGAACACTGAAGCTTTCTTT	CASRKQDKPNTEAFF
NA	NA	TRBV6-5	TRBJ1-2	TGTGCCAGCAGTTACTCGAGCACCAACTATGGCTACACCTTC	CASSYSSTNYGYTF
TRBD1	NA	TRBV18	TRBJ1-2	TGTGCCAGCTCACCACCGGGACAGGGGGTCAGTGGCTACACCTTC	CASSPPGQGVSGYTF
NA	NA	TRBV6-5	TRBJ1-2	TGTGCCAGCAGACAGGGAACCAATTATGGCTACACCTTC	CASRQGTNYGYTF
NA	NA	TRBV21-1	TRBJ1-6	TGTGCCAGCAGCAAGTCAGACAGGGGTAATTCACCCCTCCACTTT	CASSKSDRGNSPLHF
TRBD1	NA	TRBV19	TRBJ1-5	TGTGCCAGTAGTCCCCGGGACAGTAATCAGCCCCAGCATTTT	CASSPRDSNQPQHF
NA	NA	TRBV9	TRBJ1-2	TGTGCCAGCAGCGTCCAGGACTACTATGGCTACACCTTC	CASSVQDYYGYTF
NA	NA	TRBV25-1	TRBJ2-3	TGTGCCAGCAGTGTTAGCGGAAACACAGATACGCAGTATTTT	CASSVSGNTDTQYF
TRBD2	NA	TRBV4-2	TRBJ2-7	TGTGCCAGCAGCCAAGAGACTAGCGGGATTTTCTCCTACGAGCAGTACTTC	CASSQETSGIFSYEQYF
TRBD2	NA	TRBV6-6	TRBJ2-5	TGTGCCAGCAGTCCTAGCGGGGGGGTCCGAGAGACCCAGTACTTC	CASSPSGGVRETQYF
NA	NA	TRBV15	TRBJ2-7	TGTGCCACCAGCAGAGACTCCGGACAGTGGAACGAGCAGTACTTC	CATSRDSGQWNEQYF
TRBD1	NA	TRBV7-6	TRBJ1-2	TGTGCCAGCAGCACCGGGACAGGGAACTATGGCTACACCTTC	CASSTGTGNYGYTF
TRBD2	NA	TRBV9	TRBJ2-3	TGTGCCAGCAGCCTGGGGGCAGCGGGGGGGGCAGATACGCAGTATTTT	CASSLGAAGGADTQYF